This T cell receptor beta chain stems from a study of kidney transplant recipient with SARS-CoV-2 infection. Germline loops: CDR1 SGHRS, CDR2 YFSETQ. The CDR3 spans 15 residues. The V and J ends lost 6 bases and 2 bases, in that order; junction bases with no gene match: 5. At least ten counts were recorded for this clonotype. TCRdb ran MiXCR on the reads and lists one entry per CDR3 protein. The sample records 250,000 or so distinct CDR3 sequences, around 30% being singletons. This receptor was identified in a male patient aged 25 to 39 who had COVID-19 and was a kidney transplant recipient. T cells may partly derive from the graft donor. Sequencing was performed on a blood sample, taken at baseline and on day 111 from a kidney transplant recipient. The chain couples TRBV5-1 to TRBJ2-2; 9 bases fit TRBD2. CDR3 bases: TGCGCCAGCACCCTAGCGGGGCTAAACACCGGGGAGCTGTTTTTT. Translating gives CASTLAGLNTGELFF.